A selection of T cell receptor beta chains follows, all from one sample in a study of shared clonotypes between healthy human individuals. TCRdb's copy holds only in-frame clones and misses some; the assay was immunoSEQ multiplex PCR. Here the sample spans 1,400,000 or so clones, approximately 98.5% being singletons. The sequencing input was naive CD4+ T cells sorted from blood. All receptors come from a young man in good health. Each CDR3 is given with its conserved first and last residue. Fields, in order: V gene, clone size, J gene, D gene, CDR3 protein, CDR3 DNA. D genes are given only for firm matches. Clone size is not always given. Where it is, it says once, few, many or a class for expanded clones.

V gene: TRBV28
clone size: NA
J gene: TRBJ2-7
D gene: TRBD2
CDR3 protein: CASCLASGSGEQYF
CDR3 DNA: TGTGCCAGCTGCTTGGCCAGCGGGAGTGGGGAGCAGTACTTC

V gene: TRBV13
clone size: NA
J gene: TRBJ2-7
D gene: TRBD1
CDR3 protein: CASSLKGQGLHEQYF
CDR3 DNA: TGTGCCAGCAGCTTGAAGGGACAGGGTTTACACGAGCAGTACTTC

V gene: TRBV9
clone size: NA
J gene: TRBJ2-2
D gene: NA
CDR3 protein: CASSPRAGPGELFF
CDR3 DNA: TGTGCCAGCAGCCCAAGGGCGGGGCCCGGGGAGCTGTTTTTT

V gene: TRBV5-1
clone size: NA
J gene: TRBJ2-1
D gene: NA
CDR3 protein: CASSLVSSSYNEQFF
CDR3 DNA: TGCGCCAGCAGCTTGGTGTCTAGTTCCTACAATGAGCAGTTCTTC

V gene: TRBV11-2
clone size: NA
J gene: TRBJ2-5
D gene: TRBD1
CDR3 protein: CASSPRQGLETQYF
CDR3 DNA: TGTGCCAGCAGCCCCCGACAGGGTTTGGAGACCCAGTACTTC

V gene: TRBV4-1
clone size: NA
J gene: TRBJ1-5
D gene: NA
CDR3 protein: CASSQGPAGTSNQPQHF
CDR3 DNA: TGCGCCAGCAGCCAAGGACCTGCCGGGACCTCGAATCAGCCCCAGCATTTT

V gene: TRBV10-3
clone size: NA
J gene: TRBJ2-7
D gene: TRBD2
CDR3 protein: CAISDQGLAGAYYEQYF
CDR3 DNA: TGTGCCATCAGTGACCAAGGACTAGCGGGAGCATATTACGAGCAGTACTTC

V gene: TRBV6-5
clone size: NA
J gene: TRBJ2-5
D gene: NA
CDR3 protein: CASSFPGRQETQYF
CDR3 DNA: TGTGCCAGCAGTTTCCCGGGACGGCAGGAGACCCAGTACTTC

V gene: TRBV6-5
clone size: NA
J gene: TRBJ1-5
D gene: NA
CDR3 protein: CASSYRSGGNQPQHF
CDR3 DNA: TGTGCCAGCAGTTACAGGTCAGGGGGCAATCAGCCCCAGCATTTT

V gene: TRBV19
clone size: NA
J gene: TRBJ2-5
D gene: NA
CDR3 protein: CASSKRRGFETQYF
CDR3 DNA: TGTGCCAGTAGTAAAAGACGCGGCTTCGAGACCCAGTACTTC

V gene: TRBV30
clone size: NA
J gene: TRBJ1-2
D gene: NA
CDR3 protein: CAWSVFYSNYGYTF
CDR3 DNA: TGTGCCTGGAGTGTTTTTTACAGTAACTATGGCTACACCTTC

V gene: TRBV5-1
clone size: NA
J gene: TRBJ1-1
D gene: NA
CDR3 protein: CASSPQRAGTEAFF
CDR3 DNA: TGCGCCAGCAGCCCTCAGAGGGCTGGGACTGAAGCTTTCTTT

V gene: TRBV7-2
clone size: NA
J gene: TRBJ1-1
D gene: NA
CDR3 protein: CASSLDGQGNTEAFF
CDR3 DNA: TGTGCCAGCAGCTTAGATGGGCAGGGGAACACTGAAGCTTTCTTT

V gene: TRBV28
clone size: NA
J gene: TRBJ2-7
D gene: NA
CDR3 protein: CASSLIGRGPYEQYF
CDR3 DNA: TGTGCCAGCAGTTTAATTGGGAGGGGGCCCTACGAGCAGTACTTC

V gene: TRBV20-1
clone size: NA
J gene: TRBJ2-3
D gene: NA
CDR3 protein: CSATVSDTQYF
CDR3 DNA: TGCAGTGCCACTGTTTCGGATACGCAGTATTTT

V gene: TRBV7-2
clone size: NA
J gene: TRBJ2-1
D gene: NA
CDR3 protein: CASSSLNEQFF
CDR3 DNA: TGTGCCAGCAGCTCCTTGAATGAGCAGTTCTTC

V gene: TRBV4-3
clone size: once
J gene: TRBJ2-2
D gene: NA
CDR3 protein: CASSQDMQGLAGELFF
CDR3 DNA: TGCGCCAGCAGCCAAGATATGCAGGGACTTGCCGGGGAGCTGTTTTTT

V gene: TRBV4-1
clone size: NA
J gene: TRBJ1-5
D gene: NA
CDR3 protein: CASSQVIEGNEPQHF
CDR3 DNA: TGCGCCAGCAGCCAAGTCATCGAGGGTAATGAGCCCCAGCATTTT

V gene: TRBV18
clone size: NA
J gene: TRBJ2-1
D gene: NA
CDR3 protein: CASSPLDGTQGEQFF
CDR3 DNA: TGTGCCAGCTCACCCTTGGACGGAACTCAGGGTGAGCAGTTCTTC

V gene: TRBV9
clone size: NA
J gene: TRBJ2-2
D gene: TRBD2
CDR3 protein: CASSLTGGNTGELFF
CDR3 DNA: TGTGCCAGCAGCCTGACGGGGGGGAACACCGGGGAGCTGTTTTTT

V gene: TRBV18
clone size: NA
J gene: TRBJ1-1
D gene: NA
CDR3 protein: CASSPPFARGVTEAFF
CDR3 DNA: TGTGCCAGCTCACCCCCGTTCGCGAGAGGGGTCACTGAAGCTTTCTTT

V gene: TRBV10-2
clone size: NA
J gene: TRBJ2-7
D gene: NA
CDR3 protein: CASSESGGAASWQYF
CDR3 DNA: TGCGCCAGCAGTGAGTCGGGCGGGGCCGCCTCTTGGCAGTACTTC

V gene: TRBV6-5
clone size: NA
J gene: TRBJ2-5
D gene: NA
CDR3 protein: CASSPWRVGQETQYF
CDR3 DNA: TGTGCCAGCAGTCCATGGCGGGTAGGCCAAGAGACCCAGTACTTC

V gene: TRBV5-1
clone size: NA
J gene: TRBJ2-3
D gene: TRBD1
CDR3 protein: CASSFGTGRTDTQYF
CDR3 DNA: TGCGCCAGCAGCTTTGGGACAGGACGCACAGATACGCAGTATTTT

V gene: TRBV23-1
clone size: NA
J gene: TRBJ1-2
D gene: NA
CDR3 protein: CASSQLTGSLYYTVDGYTF
CDR3 DNA: TGCGCCAGCAGTCAATTGACGGGGAGTCTCTACTACACTGTTGATGGCTACACCTTC

V gene: TRBV18
clone size: NA
J gene: TRBJ2-5
D gene: TRBD1
CDR3 protein: CASSPTGAQETQYF
CDR3 DNA: TGTGCCAGCTCACCCACAGGGGCACAAGAGACCCAGTACTTC

V gene: TRBV12-5
clone size: NA
J gene: TRBJ2-3
D gene: NA
CDR3 protein: CASGLAPNTDTQYF
CDR3 DNA: TGTGCTAGTGGTTTGGCGCCGAACACAGATACGCAGTATTTT

V gene: TRBV18
clone size: once
J gene: TRBJ2-7
D gene: TRBD1
CDR3 protein: CASSPLSGTGPYEQYF
CDR3 DNA: TGTGCCAGCTCACCACTGTCCGGGACAGGTCCCTACGAGCAGTACTTC

V gene: TRBV27
clone size: NA
J gene: TRBJ2-3
D gene: NA
CDR3 protein: CASGRQREDTQYF
CDR3 DNA: TGTGCCAGCGGAAGACAACGGGAAGATACGCAGTATTTT

V gene: TRBV5-1
clone size: NA
J gene: TRBJ2-1
D gene: TRBD2
CDR3 protein: CASSLIGGGPDEQFF
CDR3 DNA: TGCGCCAGCAGCTTGATCGGGGGAGGGCCCGATGAGCAGTTCTTC

V gene: TRBV2
clone size: NA
J gene: TRBJ1-2
D gene: NA
CDR3 protein: CASSEDRAIGGYTF
CDR3 DNA: TGTGCCAGCAGTGAAGACAGAGCCATTGGCGGCTACACCTTC

V gene: TRBV4-1
clone size: NA
J gene: TRBJ2-1
D gene: TRBD2
CDR3 protein: CASSQGLAGDNEQFF
CDR3 DNA: TGCGCCAGCAGCCAAGGACTAGCGGGAGACAATGAGCAGTTCTTC

V gene: TRBV6-5
clone size: NA
J gene: TRBJ1-1
D gene: NA
CDR3 protein: CASASGGNTEAFF
CDR3 DNA: TGTGCCAGCGCATCGGGGGGCAATACTGAAGCTTTCTTT

V gene: TRBV5-1
clone size: NA
J gene: TRBJ2-1
D gene: NA
CDR3 protein: CASSLGTGNEQFF
CDR3 DNA: TGCGCCAGCAGCTTGGGGACGGGCAATGAGCAGTTCTTC

V gene: TRBV7-8
clone size: NA
J gene: TRBJ2-1
D gene: NA
CDR3 protein: CASSLETSVSYNEQFF
CDR3 DNA: TGTGCCAGCAGCTTAGAGACATCAGTCTCCTACAATGAGCAGTTCTTC

V gene: TRBV5-1
clone size: NA
J gene: TRBJ2-1
D gene: TRBD1
CDR3 protein: CASSLYRTGHWEQFF
CDR3 DNA: TGCGCCAGCAGCTTGTACCGGACAGGGCATTGGGAGCAGTTCTTC

V gene: TRBV5-6
clone size: once
J gene: TRBJ1-2
D gene: TRBD1
CDR3 protein: CASSMRDSYGYTF
CDR3 DNA: TGTGCCAGCAGCATGCGGGACAGCTATGGCTACACCTTC